These 19 T cell receptor beta chains share one sample of origin, sequenced in a study of long-term antiretroviral therapy in people with HIV. Running of the v3.0 immunoSEQ assay took place at survey level. Libraries were prepared by immunoSEQ multiplex PCR; TCRdb keeps only in-frame clonotypes and omits some of them. This sample yields some 15,000 clones, of which approximately 80% are seen a single time; just over 7% belongs to the top ten. The sequenced sample was unsorted PBMCs, obtained 0.4 years after starting antiretroviral therapy. All receptors come from a man aged 25-45 years with HIV.

The chain is built from TRBV5-4 and TRBJ1-5; D not certain. The CDR3 is 14 residues long. V lost 0 bases and J lost 1, with 5 bases in between. From germline, CDR1 is SGHNT and CDR2 YYREEE (reference sequence). In nucleotides, the CDR3 is TGTGCCAGCAGCTTGGGTGGGAGCAATCAGCCCCAGCATTTT. This sequence encodes CASSLGGSNQPQHF.

The chain links TRBV6-5 to TRBJ2-7; D is uncertain. Germline V CDR1 and CDR2: MNHEY, SVGAGI. Trimming removed 2 bases at V and 2 bases at J, with 13 bases between. The length of the CDR3 is 15 residues. The CDR3 coding sequence is TGTGCCAGCAGTTACGGGCAGGAACTTGCCTACGAGCAGTACTTC. Protein product: CASSYGQELAYEQYF.

The chain recombines TRBV19 with TRBJ2-1; 8 bases agree with TRBD2. After removal of 2 bases from V and 2 bases from J, the junction contained 2 bases not matched to a gene. The CDR3 length is 15 residues. The germline V gene has CDR1 LNHDA and CDR2 SQIVND (reference sequence). In DNA form, the CDR3 reads TGTGCCAGTAGTATAACTAGCGGAACCTACAATGAGCAGTTCTTC. Amino acids: CASSITSGTYNEQFF.

The rearrangement joins TRBV7-8 to TRBJ1-2; 7 nucleotides line up with TRBD1. The junction had 9 bases not matched to a gene; V was cut back by 7 bases and J by 1 base. CDR3 length equals 15 residues. CDR1 and CDR2 from the germline V gene are SGHVS and FQNEAQ. In DNA form, the CDR3 reads TGTGCCAGCACCCAGGGGGGGTCTTTTAACTATGGCTACACCTTC. Translating gives CASTQGGSFNYGYTF.

This chain joins TRBV29-1 and TRBJ2-7; TRBD2 agrees at 12 bases. Trimming took 4 bases from V and 2 from J; bases not matched to a gene: 3. The germline CDR1 and CDR2 sequences are SQVTM and ANQGSEA. The CDR3 length is 14 residues. The CDR3 loop reads CSVVRLAGAYEQYF. In nucleotides, the CDR3 is TGCAGCGTTGTTCGACTAGCGGGAGCCTACGAGCAGTACTTC.

V and J are TRBV28 and TRBJ1-2; 12 bases fit TRBD1. The CDR3 consists of 15 residues. J was trimmed by 4 bases and V by 5 bases; bases with no gene match: 5. CDR1 is MDHEN, CDR2 SYDVKM, per germline. Here the CDR3 DNA reads TGTGCCAGCAGTCCGATGGGACAGGGGGCCTATGGCTACACCTTC. Translating it yields CASSPMGQGAYGYTF.

The chain uses TRBV11-1 and TRBJ2-5; 11 bases line up with TRBD1. The DNA end is more similar to TRBJ2-7, so the J call may be wrong. Germline-derived CDR1 and CDR2 are SGHAT and FQDESV (reference sequence). The CDR3 loop spans 14 amino acids. The CDR3: CASSLDRGHYEQYF. The CDR3 nucleotides read TGTGCCAGCAGCCTGGACAGGGGGCACTACGAGCAGTACTTC.

The chain recombines TRBV7-2 with TRBJ2-1; D possibly corresponds to TRBD2 (6 bases). The CDR3 is made up of 14 amino acids. Germline loops: CDR1 SGHTA, CDR2 FQGNSA. Trimming stripped 5 bases from V and 13 bases from J, with 21 bases between. The CDR3 DNA reads as TGTGCCAGCAGCGCTCAGGGCGGGCCTAGCGAACAGTTCTTC. It is translated as CASSAQGGPSEQFF.

The rearrangement uses TRBV7-2 and TRBJ1-6; possible D gene TRBD1, 5 bases. Germline V gene lookup returns CDR1 SGHTA and CDR2 FQGNSA. This CDR3 region has 16 residues. V was cut by 5 bases and J by 5 bases, with 16 bases left in between. The CDR3 loop reads CASSVRGLQNNSPLHF. For the CDR3, the DNA is TGTGCCAGCAGCGTACGGGGACTCCAAAATAATTCACCCCTCCACTTT.

The chain joins TRBV28 to TRBJ1-2; 10 nucleotides line up with TRBD1. The germline V gene encodes CDR1 MDHEN and CDR2 SYDVKM. J gave up 0 bases and V 6 bases, and 1 base lay outside the gene matches. CDR3 length: 14 residues. The CDR3 is CASRTGGANYGYTF. The CDR3 nucleotides are TGTGCCAGCAGGACAGGGGGCGCTAACTATGGCTACACCTTC.

V gene TRBV5-5 combines with J gene TRBJ2-2, with D perhaps matching TRBD1 (5 bases). The CDR3 sequence is 18 residues long. The ends were cut back, 1 base at V and 1 base at J, with 17 bases in the middle. Germline V CDR1 and CDR2: SGHKS, YYEKEE (reference sequence). The CDR3 here is CASSLILVTELNTGELFF. For the CDR3, the DNA is TGTGCCAGCAGCTTGATCCTTGTGACAGAACTGAACACCGGGGAGCTGTTTTTT.

The chain carries TRBV10-3 and TRBJ2-1; D ambiguous. The CDR3 is made up of 11 amino acids. Trimming cost V 0 bases and J 7 bases, with 1 base left between them. Germline CDR1 reads ENHRY; CDR2 reads SYGVKD. CDR3 sequence (DNA): TGTGCCATCAGTGAGTCGAATGAGCAGTTCTTC. Its protein is CAISESNEQFF.

The CDR3 reads CASSQDSGGPYEQYF. DNA for the CDR3: TGCGCCAGCAGCCAAGACTCTGGGGGCCCCTACGAGCAGTACTTC. The V call is TRBV4-1, the J call TRBJ2-7, with D perhaps TRBD1 (6 bases). CDR3 length equals 15 residues. CDR1 and CDR2 from the germline V gene are MGHRA and YSYEKL. V was cut by 0 bases and J by 2 bases, with 11 bases left in between.

The chain joins TRBV7-9 to TRBJ2-3; TRBD2 matches 11 bases. J gave up 0 bases and V 5 bases, and 4 bases lay outside the gene matches. CDR1 and CDR2 from the germline V gene are SEHNR and FQNEAQ (reference sequence). This CDR3 has 16 residues. The CDR3 loop is CASSPLAGESTDTQYF. The DNA for the CDR3 is TGTGCCAGCAGCCCACTAGCGGGAGAAAGCACAGATACGCAGTATTTT.

The genes are TRBV19 and TRBJ2-2; 8 bases are a match to TRBD1. The V gene's germline CDR1 is LNHDA and CDR2 SQIVND (reference sequence). The junction had 7 bases not matched to a gene; V was cut back by 4 bases and J by 0 bases. The CDR3 covers 17 residues. The CDR3 sequence is CASSTWTGKANTGELFF. The CDR3 DNA follows: TGTGCCAGTAGTACCTGGACAGGGAAGGCGAACACCGGGGAGCTGTTTTTT.

The CDR3 reads CASSEWSRGGDEQYF. CDR3 coding DNA: TGTGCCAGCAGTGAATGGTCCAGGGGGGGCGATGAGCAGTACTTC. The V gene is TRBV6-1, the J gene TRBJ2-7; the D gene could be TRBD1 or TRBD2 (7 bases each). The CDR3 runs 15 residues. Looked up from germline, CDR1 is MNHNS and CDR2 is SASEGT. The V end was cut by 2 bases, the J end by 7 bases, with 18 bases between.

This clone was recorded once. The chain combines TRBV28 with TRBJ1-3, with 8 bases fitting TRBD1. CDR1 MDHEN and CDR2 SYDVKM come from the germline V gene. There are 15 residues in the CDR3. Trimming removed 8 bases from V and 4 bases from J; junction bases left unmatched: 10. The CDR3 coding sequence is TGTGCCAGCCGGCTCCCAGGGGGCACAGGAAACACCATATATTTT. Its protein is CASRLPGGTGNTIYF.

The V and J genes are TRBV10-2 and TRBJ2-5; TRBD2 aligns across 10 bases. Per the germline V gene, CDR1 is WSHSY and CDR2 is SAAADI. V lost 1 base to trimming and J lost 1 base; unmatched junction nucleotides: 6. The CDR3 is 17 residues long. CDR3 region: CASSEWATSGFQETQYF. The CDR3 DNA is TGCGCCAGCAGTGAGTGGGCGACTAGCGGGTTCCAAGAGACCCAGTACTTC.

The chain employs TRBV10-3 and TRBJ2-7; D remains unclear. Trimming shortened V by 0 bases and J by 3 bases, and 9 bases separated the two germline ends. Looked up from germline, CDR1 is ENHRY and CDR2 is SYGVKD. The CDR3 sequence is 14 residues long. The CDR3 sequence is CAISESTGHYEQYF. DNA for the CDR3: TGTGCCATCAGTGAGTCGACGGGTCACTACGAGCAGTACTTC.